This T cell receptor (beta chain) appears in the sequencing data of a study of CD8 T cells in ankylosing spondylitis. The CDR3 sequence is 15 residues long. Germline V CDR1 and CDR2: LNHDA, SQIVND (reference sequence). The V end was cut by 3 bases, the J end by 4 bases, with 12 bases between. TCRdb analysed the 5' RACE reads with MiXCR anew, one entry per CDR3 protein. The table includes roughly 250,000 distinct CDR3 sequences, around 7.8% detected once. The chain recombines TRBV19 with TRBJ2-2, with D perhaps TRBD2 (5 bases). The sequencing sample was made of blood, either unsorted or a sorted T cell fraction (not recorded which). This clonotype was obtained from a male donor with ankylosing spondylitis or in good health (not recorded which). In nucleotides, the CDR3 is TGTGCCAGTAGTATGCAGGATGGGAGCACCGGGGAGCTGTTTTTT. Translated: CASSMQDGSTGELFF.